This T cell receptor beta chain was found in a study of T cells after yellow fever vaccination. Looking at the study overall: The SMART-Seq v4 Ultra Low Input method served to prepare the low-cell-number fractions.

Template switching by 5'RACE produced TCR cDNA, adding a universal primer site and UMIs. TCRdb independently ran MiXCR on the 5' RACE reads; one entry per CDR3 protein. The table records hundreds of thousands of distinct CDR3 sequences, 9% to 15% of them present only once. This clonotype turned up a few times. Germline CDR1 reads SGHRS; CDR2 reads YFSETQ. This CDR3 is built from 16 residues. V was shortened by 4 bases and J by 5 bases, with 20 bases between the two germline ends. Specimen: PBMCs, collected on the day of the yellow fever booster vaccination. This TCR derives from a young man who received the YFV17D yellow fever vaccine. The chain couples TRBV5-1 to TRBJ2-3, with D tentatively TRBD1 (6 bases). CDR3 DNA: TGCGCCAGCAGCCCGTTTTCAGGGGAATTTCAAGATACGCAGTATTTT. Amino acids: CASSPFSGEFQDTQYF. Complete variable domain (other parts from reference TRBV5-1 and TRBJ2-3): KAGVTQTPRYLIKTRGQQVTLSCSPISGHRSVSWYQQTPGQGLQFLFEYFSETQRNKGNFPGRFSGRQFSNSRSEMNVSTLELGDSALYLCASSPFSGEFQDTQYFGPGTRLTVL.